The T cell receptor beta chain described here comes from a study of blood T cell repertoires in COVID-19. In the authors' methods: Reference gene primer amplification gave estimated nucleated cell counts. Profiling relied on immunoSEQ multiplex PCR, and the TCRdb table lists in-frame clones only, not all of them. V and J calls and clone size are those listed in that table; D and trimming were worked out from the DNA. Here the sample spans 140,000 to 150,000 clones, 70% to 85% being singletons. The CDR3 consists of 15 residues. In germline, CDR1 is SGHVS, CDR2 FQNEAQ. V lost 3 bases to trimming and J lost 1 base, with 12 bases between them. In this sample, this clone turned up once.

Source material: peripheral blood. The chain employs TRBV7-8 and TRBJ1-2; D uncertain. The sequence derives from a man aged 55 to 70 with active or convalescent COVID-19. The CDR3 DNA follows: TGTGCCAGCAGCTTCCCTGCAGAGGGTAACTATGGCTACACCTTC. Translated, it gives CASSFPAEGNYGYTF.